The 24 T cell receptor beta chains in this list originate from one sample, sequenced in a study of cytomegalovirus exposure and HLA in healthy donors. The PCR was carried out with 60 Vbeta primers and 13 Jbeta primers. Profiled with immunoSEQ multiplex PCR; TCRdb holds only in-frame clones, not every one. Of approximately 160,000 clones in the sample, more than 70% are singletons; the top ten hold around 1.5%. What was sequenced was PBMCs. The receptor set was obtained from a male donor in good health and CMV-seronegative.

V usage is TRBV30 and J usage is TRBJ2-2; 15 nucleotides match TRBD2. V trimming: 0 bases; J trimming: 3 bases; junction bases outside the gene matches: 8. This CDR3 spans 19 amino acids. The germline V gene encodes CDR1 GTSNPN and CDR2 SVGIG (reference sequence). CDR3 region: CAWSVTRTSGRGHTGELFF. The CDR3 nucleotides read TGTGCCTGGAGTGTAACGAGGACTAGCGGGAGGGGGCACACCGGGGAGCTGTTTTTT.

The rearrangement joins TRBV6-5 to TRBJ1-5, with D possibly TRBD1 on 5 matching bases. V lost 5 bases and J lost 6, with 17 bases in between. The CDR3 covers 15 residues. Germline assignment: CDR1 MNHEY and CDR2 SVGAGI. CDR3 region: CASSQGTSGGQPQHF. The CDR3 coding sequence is TGTGCCAGCAGTCAAGGGACTTCCGGGGGTCAGCCCCAGCATTTT.

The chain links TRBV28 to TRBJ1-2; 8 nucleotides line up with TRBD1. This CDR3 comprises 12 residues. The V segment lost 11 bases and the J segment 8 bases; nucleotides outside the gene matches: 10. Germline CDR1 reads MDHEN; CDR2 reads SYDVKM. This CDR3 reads CAVRDRLVGYTF. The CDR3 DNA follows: TGTGCCGTCCGGGACAGGCTGGTCGGCTACACCTTC.

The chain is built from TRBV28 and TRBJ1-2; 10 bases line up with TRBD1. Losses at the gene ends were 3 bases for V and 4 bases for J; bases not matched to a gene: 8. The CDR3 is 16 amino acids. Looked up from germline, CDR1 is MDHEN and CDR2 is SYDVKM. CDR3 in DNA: TGTGCCAGCAGTTTGTCCCCGGGACAGGGGCTCTATGGCTACACCTTC. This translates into CASSLSPGQGLYGYTF.

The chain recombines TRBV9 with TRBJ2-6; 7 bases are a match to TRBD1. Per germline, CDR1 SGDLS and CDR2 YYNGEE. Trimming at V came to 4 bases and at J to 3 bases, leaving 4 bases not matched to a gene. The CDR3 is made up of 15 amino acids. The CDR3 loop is CASSPTGVGANVLTF. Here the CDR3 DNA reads TGTGCCAGCAGCCCTACAGGGGTTGGGGCCAACGTCCTGACTTTC.

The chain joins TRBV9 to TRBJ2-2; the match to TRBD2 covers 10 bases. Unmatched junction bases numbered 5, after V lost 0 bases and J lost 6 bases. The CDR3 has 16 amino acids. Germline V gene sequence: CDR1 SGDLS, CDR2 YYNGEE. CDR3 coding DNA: TGTGCCAGCAGCGTAGGATCTAGCGGGAGTTCCGGGGAGCTGTTTTTT. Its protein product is CASSVGSSGSSGELFF.

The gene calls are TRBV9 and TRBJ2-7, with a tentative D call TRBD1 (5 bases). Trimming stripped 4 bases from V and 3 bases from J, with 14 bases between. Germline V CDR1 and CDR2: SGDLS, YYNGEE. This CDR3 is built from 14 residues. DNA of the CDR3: TGTGCCAGCAGCTCCCGGTTTGGACACTACGAGCAGTACTTC. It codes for CASSSRFGHYEQYF.

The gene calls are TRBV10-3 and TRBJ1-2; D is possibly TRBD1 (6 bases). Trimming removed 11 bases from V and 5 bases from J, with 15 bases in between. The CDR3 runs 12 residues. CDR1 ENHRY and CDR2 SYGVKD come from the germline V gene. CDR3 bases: TGTGCCGCGATGGACAGTACATATGGCTACACCTTC. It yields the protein CAAMDSTYGYTF.

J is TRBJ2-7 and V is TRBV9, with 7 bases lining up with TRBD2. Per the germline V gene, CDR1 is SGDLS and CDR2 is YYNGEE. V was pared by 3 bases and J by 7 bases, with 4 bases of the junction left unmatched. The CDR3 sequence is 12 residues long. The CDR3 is CASSGTSHEQYF. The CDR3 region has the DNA TGTGCCAGCAGCGGGACTAGTCATGAGCAGTACTTC.

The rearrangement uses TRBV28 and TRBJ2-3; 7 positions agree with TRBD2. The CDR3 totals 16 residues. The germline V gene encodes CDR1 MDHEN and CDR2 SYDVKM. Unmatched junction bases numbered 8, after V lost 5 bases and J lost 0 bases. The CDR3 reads CASSKHLAGSTDTQYF. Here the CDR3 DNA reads TGTGCCAGCAGTAAGCACTTAGCGGGTAGCACAGATACGCAGTATTTT.

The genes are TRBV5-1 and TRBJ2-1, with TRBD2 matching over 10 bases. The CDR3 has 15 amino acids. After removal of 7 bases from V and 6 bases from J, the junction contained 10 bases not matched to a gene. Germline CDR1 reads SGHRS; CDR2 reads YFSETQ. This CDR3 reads CASGIAGGGPNEQFF. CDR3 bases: TGCGCCAGCGGAATAGCGGGAGGAGGTCCCAATGAGCAGTTCTTC.

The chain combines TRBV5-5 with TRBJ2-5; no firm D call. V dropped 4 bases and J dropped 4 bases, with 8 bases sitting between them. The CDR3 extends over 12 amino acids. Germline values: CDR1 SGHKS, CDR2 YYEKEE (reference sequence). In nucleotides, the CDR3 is TGTGCCAGCAGCAGTCTAGGAGAGACCCAGTACTTC. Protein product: CASSSLGETQYF.

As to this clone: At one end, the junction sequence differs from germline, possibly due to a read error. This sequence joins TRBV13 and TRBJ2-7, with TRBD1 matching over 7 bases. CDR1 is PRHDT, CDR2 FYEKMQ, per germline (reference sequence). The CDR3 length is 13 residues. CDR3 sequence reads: CASSSGTEYEQCF. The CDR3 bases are TGTGCCAGCAGCTCCGGGACAGAGTACGAGCAGTGCTTC. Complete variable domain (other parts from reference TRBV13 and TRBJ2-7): AAGVIQSPRHLIKEKRETATLKCYPIPRHDTVYWYQQGPGQDPQFLISFYEKMQSDKGSIPDRFSAQQFSDYHSELNMSSLELGDSALYFCASSSGTEYEQCFGPGTRLTVT.

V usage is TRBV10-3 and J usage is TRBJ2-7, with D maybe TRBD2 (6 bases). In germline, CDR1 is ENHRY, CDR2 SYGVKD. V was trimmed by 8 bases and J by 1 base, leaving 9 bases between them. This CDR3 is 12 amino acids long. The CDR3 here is CAIGGKSYEQYF. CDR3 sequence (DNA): TGTGCCATCGGGGGGAAGTCCTACGAGCAGTACTTC.

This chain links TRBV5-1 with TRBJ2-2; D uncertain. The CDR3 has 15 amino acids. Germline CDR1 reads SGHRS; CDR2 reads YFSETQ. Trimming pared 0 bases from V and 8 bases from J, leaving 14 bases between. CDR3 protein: CASSLESPELGELFF. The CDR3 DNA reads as TGCGCCAGCAGCTTGGAATCTCCCGAGCTAGGGGAGCTGTTTTTT.

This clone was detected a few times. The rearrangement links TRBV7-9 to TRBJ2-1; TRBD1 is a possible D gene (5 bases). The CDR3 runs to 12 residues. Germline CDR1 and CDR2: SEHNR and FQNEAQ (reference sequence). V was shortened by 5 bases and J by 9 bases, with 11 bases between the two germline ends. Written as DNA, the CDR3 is TGTGCCAGCAGCGGACAACTTGGTGAGCAGTTCTTC. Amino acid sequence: CASSGQLGEQFF.

The CDR3 DNA follows: TGTGCCAGTAGTGGACAGAATAATTCACCCCTCCACTTT. Its translation is CASSGQNNSPLHF. The V and J genes are TRBV19 and TRBJ1-6, with TRBD1 as a possible D gene (6 bases). Germline V CDR1 and CDR2: LNHDA, SQIVND (reference sequence). This CDR3 is built from 13 residues. Deletions cut 5 bases from V and 5 bases from J, with 7 bases between.

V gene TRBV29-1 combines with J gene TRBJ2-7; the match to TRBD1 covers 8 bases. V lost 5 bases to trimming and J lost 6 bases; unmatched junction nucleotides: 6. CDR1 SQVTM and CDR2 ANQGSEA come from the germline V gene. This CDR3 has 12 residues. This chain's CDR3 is CSVYQGAAEQYF. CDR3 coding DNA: TGCAGCGTTTACCAGGGGGCGGCCGAGCAGTACTTC.

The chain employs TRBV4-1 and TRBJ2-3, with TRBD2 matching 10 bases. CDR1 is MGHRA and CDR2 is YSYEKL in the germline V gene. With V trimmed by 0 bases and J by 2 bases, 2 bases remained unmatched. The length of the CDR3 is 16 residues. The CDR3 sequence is CASSQEGLASTDTQYF. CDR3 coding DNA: TGCGCCAGCAGCCAAGAGGGACTAGCGTCCACAGATACGCAGTATTTT.

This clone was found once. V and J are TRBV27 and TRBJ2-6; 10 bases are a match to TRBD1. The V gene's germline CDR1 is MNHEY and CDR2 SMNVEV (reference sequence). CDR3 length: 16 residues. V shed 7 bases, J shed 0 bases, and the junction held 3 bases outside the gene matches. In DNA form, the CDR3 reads TGTGCCAGCACCTGGACAGGGGGCTCTGGGGCCAACGTCCTGACTTTC. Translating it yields CASTWTGGSGANVLTF.

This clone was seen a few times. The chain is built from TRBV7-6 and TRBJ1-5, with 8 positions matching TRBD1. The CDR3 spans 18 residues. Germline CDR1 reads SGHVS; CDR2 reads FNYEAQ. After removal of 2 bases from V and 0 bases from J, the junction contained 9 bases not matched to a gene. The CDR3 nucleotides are TGTGCCAGCAGCTTAAACAGGGGGGGACGATATAGCAATCAGCCCCAGCATTTT. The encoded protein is CASSLNRGGRYSNQPQHF.

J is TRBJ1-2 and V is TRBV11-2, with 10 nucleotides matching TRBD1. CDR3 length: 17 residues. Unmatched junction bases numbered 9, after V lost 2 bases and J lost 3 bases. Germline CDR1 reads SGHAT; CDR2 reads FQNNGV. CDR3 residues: CASSLTTGGASDYGYTF. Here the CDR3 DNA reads TGTGCCAGCAGCTTAACGACAGGGGGCGCTTCGGACTATGGCTACACCTTC.

The CDR3: CASSPGSGGWEKLFF. The DNA of the CDR3 is TGCGCCAGCAGCCCCGGTTCCGGGGGTTGGGAAAAACTGTTTTTT. The rearrangement links TRBV5-1 to TRBJ1-4; weak D call: TRBD1 (5 bases). CDR1 and CDR2 (germline): SGHRS, YFSETQ. The CDR3 consists of 15 residues. The V end was cut by 4 bases, the J end by 8 bases, with 18 bases between.

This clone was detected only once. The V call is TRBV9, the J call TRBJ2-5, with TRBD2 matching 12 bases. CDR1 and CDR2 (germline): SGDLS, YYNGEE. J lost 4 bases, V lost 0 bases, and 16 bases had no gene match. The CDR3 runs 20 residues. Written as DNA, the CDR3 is TGTGCCAGCAGCGTAGGTCCGGGAGGAAGACTAGCGGGAGAGGGAGAGACCCAGTACTTC. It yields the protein CASSVGPGGRLAGEGETQYF. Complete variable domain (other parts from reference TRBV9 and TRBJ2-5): DSGVTQTPKHLITATGQRVTLRCSPRSGDLSVYWYQQSLDQGLQFLIQYYNGEERAKGNILERFSAQQFPDLHSELNLSSLELGDSALYFCASSVGPGGRLAGEGETQYFGPGTRLLVL.